This T cell receptor beta chain was recorded in a study of shared clonotypes between healthy human individuals (dated by TCRdb to 2019 to 2021). General notes on the study: The cohort included three men and a couple of women between 18 and 49 years of age. For each donor, three plates each were used for CD4 naive and CD4 memory, two plates were used for CD8 naive, and one plate was used for CD8 memory. Blood TCR repertoires of about 5 healthy adults were deeply sequenced to estimate repertoire size and the extent of clonotype sharing between individuals. To increase sequencing depth and limit assay-specific biases, TCR repertoire library preparation and sequencing were carried out by different laboratories using diverse techniques. Per donor, leukapheresis produced somewhere between about 0.94 and 9 billion PBMCs. Results the study describes overall, beyond this receptor: Even with the large sequencing depth, rarefaction of the sorted-subset datasets indicated that sequencing was incomplete. The genetic and exposure-history diversity represented was limited by the small number of donors. Around 5.4% of naive CD4, around 3.6% of naive CD8, about 2.1% of memory CD4, and 0.4% of memory CD8 clonotypes were shared across several donors. Pairwise subsampling led to the expectation that sequencing depth would affect the degree of clonotype sharing among donors. Sampling was restricted to blood, and TCR repertoires in tissue are likely to differ from TCR repertoires in blood. Larger estimated clonotype richness was generally found for naive subsets than for memory subsets. Clonotypes shared by all four sorted-subset donors showed higher generation probabilities than non-shared clonotypes.

TCR CDR3 regions were amplified from genomic DNA by multiplex PCR using the deep immunoSEQ assay. For each cell subset, the extracted genomic DNA was distributed evenly across all wells of several immunoSEQ 96-well plates, and each plate served as one replicate. For sorted subsets, approximately 0.2 ug of genomic DNA, equivalent to around 31,000 T cell genomes, went into each replicate PCR. Purified libraries were quantified with a Qubit 3.0 fluorometer, sized on a Bioanalyzer 2100, and re-quantified with the KAPA Library Quantification kit. A separate single-read 150-cycle Illumina NextSeq 550 flow cell was used to sequence each immunoSEQ 96-well plate. The authors' pipeline ran thus. Because only junctional sequences without quality scores were contained in the immunoSEQ output, filtering matching that applied to full-length reads could not be performed. To assign V/J genes and CDR3, sequences were annotated against IMGT germline references using PyIR, a Python wrapper for IgBLAST v1.9. Any read was removed if the V/J assignment was weak (E-value above 1e-6), the CDR3 was missing, or the read contained stop codons, out-of-frame junctions, or ambiguous translated residues. V3J clonotypes were defined by identical inferred V gene, J gene, and CDR3 amino acid sequence. The percentage overlap between two repertoires was calculated by dividing the number of shared unique clonotypes by the size of the smaller repertoire. Repertoire richness was assessed with RTK rarefaction, the Chao1 estimator, and Recon v2.1 estimates of unobserved clonotypes. For all TCRbeta clonotypes obtained by the gDNA method from a few donors, generation probabilities were computed with OLGA. TCRdb mirrors the immuneACCESS table, restricted to in-frame sequences. Some clones are absent from its copies; in checked studies, under half trace to an unresolved V gene, and the reason for the others is unknown. The D gene and trimming were derived from the DNA, and the V and J assignments and clone size from that table. The sample data list around 720,000 clones, and 73% of these were observed just once. The ten most abundant clones make up roughly 1.9% of the sample.

As concerns this clone: Its antigen is not yet known. Base qualities are not recorded, but no much larger clone differs from it by a single base.

The CDR3 has 16 amino acids, counting the end cysteine and phenylalanine. CDR3 DNA only is kept here, 48 bases in frame from base 1. At the junction V is shortened by 2 bases and J by 2 bases; bases outside the gene matches: 8. Looking up the germline V gene yields CDR1 SNHLY and CDR2 FYNNEI. Donors were healthy HIV-negative adults with no recently reported acute infections or vaccinations. Every donor was a Caucasian adult residing in Nashville, Tennessee, USA. CD4+ T cells were enriched through magnetic negative selection, after which naive cells were positively selected on CD45RA and the remaining negative fraction served as the memory subset. Blood was obtained by leukapheresis, after which PBMCs were separated by Ficoll-Histopaque density gradient centrifugation and cryopreserved in liquid nitrogen vapor phase. Analytical flow cytometry was used to check the purity and quantity of every magnetically sorted T cell population. Genomic DNA was isolated from each sorted fraction and quantified by UV absorbance on a Nanodrop 2000c.

Sequencing input: memory CD4+ T cells sorted from blood. The sample's cell subset or site, from its label and the paper: CD45RA-negative fraction. The V and J genes are TRBV2 and TRBJ2-5; 7 junctional bases match TRBD1. The sequence came from a woman aged 25 to 39 in good health. The DNA sequence is as follows: TGTGCCAGCAGTGAATCCCTAGGGACAGTTCAAGAGACCCAGTACTTC. Translated, this is CASSESLGTVQETQYF.